This record covers a single T cell receptor (beta chain). V was cut by 1 base and J by 5 bases, with 11 bases left in between. There are 14 residues in the CDR3. Germline V gene lookup returns CDR1 MGHRA and CDR2 YSYEKL. This sample is part of a study of blood T cell repertoires in COVID-19. Per the authors' pipeline: Counts of nucleated cells, estimated from reference gene primer amplification, were obtained. Sequencing was performed with immunoSEQ multiplex PCR; in TCRdb, only in-frame clones are kept and a portion is missing. V and J calls plus clone size are reproduced from that table; the DNA served to infer D and trimming. The profile shows 250,000 to 300,000 clones, around 84% of them singletons. Within 2 weeks of study entry, exposed participants had contacted a PCR-confirmed or clinician-diagnosed COVID-19 case.

V usage is TRBV4-1 and J usage is TRBJ1-1; a possible D gene is TRBD1 (5 bases). The TCR originated in a woman aged 50 to 65 who had been exposed to COVID-19. Material: PBMCs or T cells enriched from blood (not recorded which). The CDR3, as DNA: TGCGCCAGCAGCCAAGTAGGCAGGGATACTGAAGCTTTCTTT. Translated, it gives CASSQVGRDTEAFF.